This TCR beta chain was retrieved from a study of blood T cell repertoires in COVID-19. Sequenced by immunoSEQ multiplex PCR; TCRdb stores in-frame clones only, minus some. The sample lists approximately 310,000 clones, roughly 87% occurring once. Concerning this clone: At the DNA level, this CDR3 is encoded by other sequences in the same sample as well.

This CDR3 comprises 14 residues. Germline CDR1 SGHVS, CDR2 FQNEAQ. The V and J ends lost 0 bases and 2 bases respectively, with 6 bases between them. This chain connects TRBV7-8 to TRBJ2-3; possibly TRBD2 for D (5 bases). The TCR originated in a man aged 45-65 years with active or convalescent COVID-19. The sequenced sample was peripheral blood. The CDR3 here is CASSLAGATDTQYF. The CDR3 DNA reads as TGTGCCAGCAGCTTAGCGGGAGCCACAGATACGCAGTATTTT.